This T cell receptor (beta chain) was recorded in a study of CD8+CD57+ T cells in acquired aplastic anemia. Overall study context: Sorted CD4+ and CD8+ cells yielded about 3.1 ug of DNA on average. Study-level points and caveats: It was found that some 31 CD8+ CDR3 sequences were shared between patients and controls.

Turning to this clonotype: Its specificity is not known. A junction boundary mismatches the germline segment, possibly from a read error.

TCR beta VDJ and CDR3 profiles were obtained from a genomic DNA template. A single record per CDR3 protein comes from TCRdb applying MiXCR to the reads. This table has under 200,000 distinct CDR3 sequences, approximately 52% appearing once. Patients selected for sequencing had displayed CD8+CD57+ cell expansion by flow cytometry. Everyone among the patients had severe acquired aplastic anemia. The blood sampling took place in patients who had so far received no therapy. The CDR3 has 15 amino acids. Germline CDR1 is SQVTM and CDR2 is ANQGSEA. This receptor was taken from a human donor with aplastic anemia. The sequenced material came from sorted CD4+, CD8+, or CD8+CD57+ T cells (not recorded which) from PBMCs. V gene TRBV29-1 combines with J gene TRBJ2-3; TRBD2 matches 13 bases. As DNA, the CDR3 is TGCAGCGTTGGGGGGACTAGCGGGGACGCAGACACGCAGTATTTT. This encodes CSVGGTSGDADTQYF.